The T cell receptor beta chain described here comes from a study of CD8 T cells in ankylosing spondylitis. Findings and limits, study-wide: Within ankylosing spondylitis blood, a TCR beta motif made up of several highly homologous variants appeared to be characteristic. As reported, disease-linked clones showed significant enrichment in matched ankylosing spondylitis synovial fluid.

This clonotype occurred a few times. Its specificity is not known. TCRdb used MiXCR to reprocess the 5' RACE reads, holding one entry per CDR3 protein. Found here are about 30,000 distinct CDR3 sequences, 11% to 15% of them singletons; the top ten hold about a third. This sequence was found in a male donor with ankylosing spondylitis or in good health (not recorded which). Sequences were obtained from blood.

CDR3 in amino acids: CASSIMDLSTDTQYF. Here the CDR3 DNA reads TGCGCCAGCTCTATCATGGACTTGAGCACAGATACGCAGTATTTT. V usage is TRBV5-1 and J usage is TRBJ2-3; D is perhaps TRBD2 (5 bases). Germline lookup yields CDR1 SGHRS and CDR2 YFSETQ. The CDR3 spans 15 residues. The V gene lost 7 bases and the J gene lost 0 bases, with 15 bases spanning the gap.